The clone carrying this TCR beta chain was detected many times. What it binds is not known. CDR3 length: 15 residues. The V end was cut by 1 base, the J end by 3 bases, with 13 bases between. Per germline, CDR1 MGHRA and CDR2 YSYEKL. The record originates from a study of early T cells in non-severe SARS-CoV-2 infection. About the research overall: Sequencing input comprised bulk RNA from unsorted whole blood; chain pairing was not available.

Unique molecular identifiers tagged individual cDNA molecules. MiXCR was run by TCRdb on the 5' RACE reads, yielding one entry per CDR3 protein. The sample records 20,000 to 25,000 distinct CDR3 sequences, less than 5% being singletons. General study findings and limits: Comparison of clonotypes with VDJdb favored anti-spike CD8 responses while missing private and CD4 specificities.

Sequences were obtained from whole blood. J is TRBJ2-7 and V is TRBV4-1; weak D call: TRBD2 (6 bases). This clonotype originated in an adult who was a healthcare worker with PCR-confirmed SARS-CoV-2 infection or an uninfected control (not recorded which). The CDR3 DNA follows: TGCGCCAGCAGCCAAGGGGCGGGACGGAGCTACGAGCAGTACTTC. The encoded protein is CASSQGAGRSYEQYF.